A single sample is the source of the 6 T cell receptor beta chains below, sequenced in a study of beta chain features in type 1 diabetes. The study reverse transcribed the entire isolated RNA, so it sequenced expressed TCRB transcripts. Assay: immunoSEQ multiplex PCR; the TCRdb copy retains only in-frame clones and omits some. The top ten clones hold approximately 0.53% of a sample with about 15,000 clones, 43% of them seen once. Sequenced input: stem cell memory CD4+ T cells from blood. The receptors were gathered from a woman aged 40 to 49 in good health.

The chain has TRBV6-6 and TRBJ1-2; 10 bases map to TRBD1. The V and J ends lost 0 bases and 6 bases, in that order; junction bases with no gene match: 4. CDR3 length: 15 residues. Germline V gene sequence: CDR1 MNHNY, CDR2 SVGAGI (reference sequence). CDR3 bases: TGTGCCAGCAGTTACTCGGGACAGGGGAACAATGGCTACACCTTC. Translated: CASSYSGQGNNGYTF.

CDR3 amino acids: CASSLGQGAAFF. DNA for the CDR3: TGTGCCAGCAGCTTAGGACAGGGGGCAGCTTTCTTT. The chain links TRBV5-5 to TRBJ1-1, with 11 positions matching TRBD1. The CDR3 length is 12 residues. Per the germline V gene, CDR1 is SGHKS and CDR2 is YYEKEE (reference sequence). V shed 2 bases, J shed 10 bases, and the junction held 1 base outside the gene matches. The whole variable domain, remainder taken from reference TRBV5-5 and TRBJ1-1, is DAGVTQSPTHLIKTRGQQVTLRCSPISGHKSVSWYQQVLGQGPQFIFQYYEKEERGRGNFPDRFSARQFPNYSSELNVNALLLGDSALYLCASSLGQGAAFFGQGTRLTVV.

This clone showed up just a few times. The V gene is TRBV6-5, the J gene TRBJ1-1; D gene ambiguous. Trimming took off 5 bases at V and 0 bases at J, with 7 bases between the two ends. The CDR3 has 13 residues. Germline CDR1 and CDR2: MNHEY and SVGAGI. The CDR3 reads CASSRGLNTEAFF. Here the CDR3 DNA reads TGTGCCAGCAGTCGAGGGCTGAACACTGAAGCTTTCTTT.

V usage is TRBV18 and J usage is TRBJ2-3; 9 nucleotides align to TRBD1. The CDR3 covers 16 residues. V was clipped by 3 bases and J by 2 bases; unmatched bases: 6. Germline CDR1 is KGHSH and CDR2 is LQKENI. The CDR3: CASSPATGGLTDTQYF. In DNA form, the CDR3 reads TGTGCCAGCTCACCGGCCACAGGGGGCCTCACAGATACGCAGTATTTT.

CDR3 DNA sequence: TGTGCCAGCAGTGCCCAGATCGGGACTAGCGGGTTTAATACGCAGTATTTT. It specifies CASSAQIGTSGFNTQYF. The chain is built from TRBV2 and TRBJ2-3; 12 nucleotides match TRBD2. Per germline, CDR1 SNHLY and CDR2 FYNNEI. V was clipped by 4 bases and J by 7 bases; unmatched bases: 12. The CDR3 sequence is 17 residues long.

V usage is TRBV23-1 and J usage is TRBJ1-1, with 9 positions matching TRBD1. TRBV23-1 is assigned to the ORF class and has an uncertain function. CDR3 length equals 19 residues. V lost 1 base, J lost 5 bases, and 17 bases stayed unmatched. CDR3 bases: TGCGCCAGCAGTCAATTAGTAGGACCCACAGGGGGCTTCCGGACTGAAGCTTTCTTT. Its protein is CASSQLVGPTGGFRTEAFF.